These T cell receptor beta chains were read from a single sample in a study of T cell repertoires in aging, cancer and after chemotherapy. MiXCR, applied by TCRdb to the multiplex PCR reads, yields one record per CDR3 protein. The repertoire consists of around 12,000 distinct CDR3 sequences, with 28% occurring once and the leading ten covering roughly a tenth. Sequencing input: blood. All receptors derive from a human donor with a blood cancer. CDR3s include the opening cysteine and the closing phenylalanine or tryptophan. A D gene is named only where the DNA matches it firmly. Size tells how often a clone was seen (once, few, many) or the class of an expanded clone, and some rows leave it out.

v_call: TRBV5-6
j_call: TRBJ1-1
d_call: NA
clone_size: few
cdr3_aa: CASSAVGPSEAFF
cdr3_nt: TGTGCCAGCAGCGCGGTGGGGCCCTCTGAAGCTTTCTTT

v_call: TRBV24-1
j_call: TRBJ1-4
d_call: NA
clone_size: NA
cdr3_aa: CATSDSGATNEKLFF
cdr3_nt: TGTGCCACCAGTGATTCCGGGGCAACTAATGAAAAACTGTTTTTT

v_call: TRBV11-2
j_call: TRBJ2-1
d_call: TRBD2
clone_size: NA
cdr3_aa: CASKGLAGDSYNEQFF
cdr3_nt: TGTGCCAGCAAGGGACTAGCGGGAGACTCCTACAATGAGCAGTTCTTC

v_call: TRBV20-1
j_call: TRBJ1-5
d_call: NA
clone_size: NA
cdr3_aa: CSASLLRGSYGNQPQHF
cdr3_nt: TGCAGTGCGTCTTTATTACGTGGTTCCTACGGCAATCAGCCCCAGCATTTT

v_call: TRBV20-1
j_call: TRBJ2-5
d_call: TRBD1
clone_size: few
cdr3_aa: CSAPGQGLETQYF
cdr3_nt: TGCAGTGCACCTGGACAGGGACTAGAGACCCAGTACTTC

v_call: TRBV18
j_call: TRBJ1-4
d_call: NA
clone_size: many
cdr3_aa: CASSPEDTGKLFF
cdr3_nt: TGTGCCAGCTCACCAGAGGACACCGGAAAACTGTTTTTT

v_call: TRBV19
j_call: TRBJ2-3
d_call: TRBD1
clone_size: medium-sized
cdr3_aa: CASLDRGRTDTQYF
cdr3_nt: TGTGCCAGCTTGGACAGGGGAAGGACAGATACGCAGTATTTT

v_call: TRBV19
j_call: TRBJ2-1
d_call: TRBD2
clone_size: NA
cdr3_aa: CASNYQRAGTSGGDFYNEQFF
cdr3_nt: TGTGCCAGTAACTACCAAAGAGCCGGGACTAGCGGGGGGGATTTTTACAATGAGCAGTTCTTC

v_call: TRBV6-2/TRBV6-3
j_call: TRBJ2-5
d_call: NA
clone_size: few
cdr3_aa: CATHRGGLGETQYF
cdr3_nt: TGTGCCACTCATAGGGGGGGACTTGGAGAGACCCAGTACTTC

v_call: TRBV11-1
j_call: TRBJ2-3
d_call: NA
clone_size: NA
cdr3_aa: CASSPPSRDTQYF
cdr3_nt: TGTGCCAGCAGCCCCCCCAGTAGAGATACGCAGTATTTT

v_call: TRBV6-2/TRBV6-3
j_call: TRBJ2-3
d_call: NA
clone_size: many
cdr3_aa: CASSYSPSSTDTQYF
cdr3_nt: TGTGCCAGCAGTTACTCGCCTAGTAGCACAGATACGCAGTATTTT

v_call: TRBV5-4
j_call: TRBJ1-3
d_call: TRBD1
clone_size: few
cdr3_aa: CASSLDRGAGNTIYF
cdr3_nt: TGTGCCAGCAGCTTGGACAGGGGGGCTGGAAACACCATATATTTT

v_call: TRBV6-2/TRBV6-3
j_call: TRBJ2-1
d_call: NA
clone_size: many
cdr3_aa: CASSYQQILYNEQFF
cdr3_nt: TGTGCCAGCAGTTACCAGCAGATCCTCTACAATGAGCAGTTCTTC

v_call: TRBV5-4
j_call: TRBJ2-5
d_call: NA
clone_size: NA
cdr3_aa: CASSPGLSQETQNF
cdr3_nt: TGTGCCAGCAGTCCGGGCCTATCCCAAGAGACCCAGAACTTC

v_call: TRBV20-1
j_call: TRBJ2-7
d_call: NA
clone_size: NA
cdr3_aa: CSARDHLVDSYEQYF
cdr3_nt: TGCAGTGCTAGAGATCACCTAGTCGACTCCTACGAGCAGTACTTC

v_call: TRBV6-6
j_call: TRBJ2-7
d_call: TRBD1
clone_size: many
cdr3_aa: CASRDYPGQGTYEQYF
cdr3_nt: TGTGCCAGCAGGGACTATCCGGGACAGGGGACCTACGAGCAGTACTTC

v_call: TRBV9
j_call: TRBJ2-6
d_call: TRBD1
clone_size: NA
cdr3_aa: CASSVVGRGRSGANVLTF
cdr3_nt: TGTGCCAGCAGCGTAGTAGGCAGGGGGCGTTCTGGGGCCAACGTCCTGACTTTC

v_call: TRBV6-5
j_call: TRBJ2-7
d_call: TRBD2
clone_size: medium-sized
cdr3_aa: CASSNKAGPYEQYF
cdr3_nt: TGTGCCAGCAGCAACAAAGCGGGGCCTTACGAGCAGTACTTC

v_call: TRBV6-5
j_call: TRBJ1-1
d_call: NA
clone_size: many
cdr3_aa: CASSPNLQVQAFF
cdr3_nt: TGTGCCAGCAGTCCCAACTTACAAGTTCAAGCTTTCTTT

v_call: TRBV5-4
j_call: TRBJ1-1
d_call: NA
clone_size: NA
cdr3_aa: CASSLGGGLNTEAFF
cdr3_nt: TGTGCCAGCAGCTTGGGAGGGGGTTTGAACACTGAAGCTTTCTTT

v_call: TRBV5-6
j_call: TRBJ1-5
d_call: NA
clone_size: many
cdr3_aa: CASSWGTSPNQPQHF
cdr3_nt: TGTGCCAGCAGCTGGGGGACAAGCCCCAATCAGCCCCAGCATTTT

v_call: TRBV5-1
j_call: TRBJ1-2
d_call: TRBD1
clone_size: NA
cdr3_aa: CASRPGQGASIGYTF
cdr3_nt: TGCGCCAGCAGACCCGGACAGGGGGCGTCAATTGGCTACACCTTC

v_call: TRBV5-1
j_call: TRBJ2-5
d_call: NA
clone_size: NA
cdr3_aa: CASSGRAQQETQYF
cdr3_nt: TGCGCCAGCAGCGGCCGGGCGCAACAAGAGACCCAGTACTTC

v_call: TRBV5-1
j_call: TRBJ2-7
d_call: NA
clone_size: NA
cdr3_aa: CASSWGQHEQYF
cdr3_nt: TGCGCCAGCAGCTGGGGACAACACGAGCAGTACTTC

v_call: TRBV19
j_call: TRBJ2-5
d_call: TRBD2
clone_size: medium-sized
cdr3_aa: CASSGGGGVQQETQYF
cdr3_nt: TGTGCCAGTAGTGGTGGGGGAGGGGTCCAACAAGAGACCCAGTACTTC

v_call: TRBV7-2
j_call: TRBJ2-5
d_call: NA
clone_size: once
cdr3_aa: CASSPRGTQETQYF
cdr3_nt: TGTGCCAGCAGCCCGAGGGGGACACAAGAGACCCAGTACTTC

v_call: TRBV5-6
j_call: TRBJ1-5
d_call: TRBD1
clone_size: NA
cdr3_aa: CASSLAGQPQPQHF
cdr3_nt: TGTGCCAGCAGTCTGGCGGGACAGCCCCAGCCCCAGCATTTT

v_call: TRBV5-4
j_call: TRBJ2-1
d_call: NA
clone_size: few
cdr3_aa: CASTSAGTYNEQFF
cdr3_nt: TGTGCCAGCACCTCTGCGGGGACCTACAATGAGCAGTTCTTC

v_call: TRBV6-5
j_call: TRBJ1-1
d_call: NA
clone_size: NA
cdr3_aa: CASSTFAIPDTEAFF
cdr3_nt: TGTGCCAGCAGTACTTTCGCGATTCCGGACACTGAAGCTTTCTTT

v_call: TRBV7-6
j_call: TRBJ2-3
d_call: TRBD2
clone_size: NA
cdr3_aa: CASSLGGSGRALGTDTQYF
cdr3_nt: TGTGCCAGCAGCTTAGGGGGTAGCGGGAGGGCCCTCGGCACAGATACGCAGTATTTT

v_call: TRBV5-1
j_call: TRBJ2-5
d_call: NA
clone_size: NA
cdr3_aa: CASSLTDGRETQYF
cdr3_nt: TGCGCCAGCAGCTTGACGGATGGGCGAGAGACCCAGTACTTC

v_call: TRBV24-1
j_call: TRBJ2-1
d_call: NA
clone_size: NA
cdr3_aa: CATSDFVSAGDGNEQFF
cdr3_nt: TGTGCCACCAGTGATTTTGTTTCGGCAGGGGATGGGAATGAGCAGTTCTTC

v_call: TRBV7-2
j_call: TRBJ2-2
d_call: TRBD1
clone_size: NA
cdr3_aa: CASSLRQGNTGELFF
cdr3_nt: TGTGCCAGCAGCCTTCGACAGGGAAACACCGGGGAGCTGTTTTTT

v_call: TRBV5-6
j_call: TRBJ2-7
d_call: NA
clone_size: NA
cdr3_aa: CASSLNEGYEQYF
cdr3_nt: TGTGCCAGCAGCTTAAACGAGGGCTACGAGCAGTACTTC

v_call: TRBV6-4
j_call: TRBJ2-3
d_call: TRBD2
clone_size: few
cdr3_aa: CASSEYPGTSGTDTQYF
cdr3_nt: TGTGCCAGCAGTGAGTATCCCGGGACTAGCGGCACAGATACGCAGTATTTT

v_call: TRBV12-3/TRBV12-4
j_call: TRBJ1-2
d_call: NA
clone_size: few
cdr3_aa: CASSSQLHYGYTF
cdr3_nt: TGTGCCAGCAGCTCACAACTTCACTATGGCTACACCTTC

v_call: TRBV4-3
j_call: TRBJ2-5
d_call: TRBD2
clone_size: NA
cdr3_aa: CASSQTGLAGGETQYF
cdr3_nt: TGCGCCAGCAGCCAAACGGGACTAGCGGGAGGAGAGACCCAGTACTTC

v_call: TRBV30
j_call: TRBJ2-3
d_call: TRBD2
clone_size: medium-sized
cdr3_aa: CAWSVSGGTDTQYF
cdr3_nt: TGTGCCTGGAGTGTGAGCGGGGGCACAGATACGCAGTATTTT

v_call: TRBV12-3/TRBV12-4
j_call: TRBJ1-5
d_call: NA
clone_size: medium-sized
cdr3_aa: CASRRTGNQPQHF
cdr3_nt: TGTGCCAGCAGGAGGACGGGCAATCAGCCCCAGCATTTT

v_call: TRBV20-1
j_call: TRBJ1-6
d_call: NA
clone_size: once
cdr3_aa: CSARGPSGGMDSPLHF
cdr3_nt: TGCAGTGCTAGGGGACCGTCGGGGGGTATGGACTCACCCCTCCACTTT

v_call: TRBV7-2
j_call: TRBJ2-5
d_call: TRBD2
clone_size: few
cdr3_aa: CASSRSGDRQETQYF
cdr3_nt: TGTGCCAGCAGCCGTAGCGGGGATAGACAAGAGACCCAGTACTTC